The 29 T cell receptor beta chains listed next were all sequenced from one sample in a study of T-cell reconstitution after alpha-beta-depleted transplantation in children. The TCRbeta library was prepared with unique molecular identifiers. TCRdb recomputed calls from the PCR reads with MiXCR, one row per CDR3 protein. The sample consists of 500,000 or so distinct CDR3 sequences, 30% to 35% of them appearing once. The source material was PBMCs from the stem cell graft donor, sampled from the stem cell graft. The source is a human donor who donated a stem cell graft to a child with aplastic anemia.

The chain carries TRBV20-1 and TRBJ2-5; D might be TRBD2 (6 bases). Germline V lookup: CDR1 DFQATT, CDR2 SNEGSKA (reference sequence). This CDR3 comprises 13 residues. Between the trimmed V and J ends, which lost 2 bases and 6 bases, there was a span of 13 bases. CDR3 DNA sequence: TGCAGTGCTAGATGGCTAGCGAGACAGACCCAGTACTTC. This sequence encodes CSARWLARQTQYF.

This chain joins TRBV6-5 and TRBJ2-3; TRBD2 is a possible D gene (5 bases). Germline V gene lookup returns CDR1 MNHEY and CDR2 SVGAGI. This CDR3 region has 16 residues. The V and J ends lost 5 bases and 3 bases respectively, with 18 bases between them. The CDR3 bases are TGTGCCAGCAGTCACGACCCTAGCCGCGGGACAGATACGCAGTATTTT. Protein product: CASSHDPSRGTDTQYF.

This clonotype was counted between two and nine times. The chain employs TRBV5-1 and TRBJ1-2; 7 bases line up with TRBD1. Germline CDR1 SGHRS, CDR2 YFSETQ. Trimming took 4 bases from V and 3 from J; bases not matched to a gene: 6. The CDR3 consists of 14 residues. CDR3 in amino acids: CASSATGTDYGYTF. The CDR3 nucleotides are TGCGCCAGCAGCGCAACCGGGACAGACTATGGCTACACCTTC.

This clonotype occurred a few times. This chain connects TRBV12-3 or TRBV12-4 to TRBJ2-7; either TRBD1 or TRBD2 may fit D (5 bases each). The CDR3 is 13 amino acids. With 6 bases removed from V and 2 bases from J, the gap between germline ends came to 11 bases. The CDR3 DNA reads as TGTGCCAGCAGGAGTCAGGGACCCTACGAGCAGTACTTC. Translation: CASRSQGPYEQYF.

Ten or more counts support this clonotype. V is TRBV12-3 or TRBV12-4 and J is TRBJ1-1, with D possibly matching TRBD1 (5 bases). Trimming stripped 2 bases from V and 2 bases from J, with 9 bases between. The CDR3 is made up of 14 amino acids. The CDR3 region has the DNA TGTGCCAGCAGTTTATTTGGGGGTAACACTGAAGCTTTCTTT. Translating it yields CASSLFGGNTEAFF.

The chain uses TRBV30 and TRBJ2-3; 10 bases match TRBD2. With V trimmed by 5 bases and J by 6 bases, 5 bases remained unmatched. CDR1 and CDR2 from the germline V gene are GTSNPN and SVGIG (reference sequence). The CDR3 is made up of 13 amino acids. CDR3 loop: CAWRSGGVDTQYF. CDR3 nucleotide sequence: TGTGCCTGGCGAAGCGGGGGGGTGGATACGCAGTATTTT.

This clonotype was picked up a small number of times. This chain uses TRBV6-2 or TRBV6-3 with TRBJ2-7; 7 bases line up with TRBD1. The V gene end was trimmed by 6 bases and the J gene end by 2 bases; junction bases not matched to a gene: 7. The length of the CDR3 is 14 residues. The germline V gene encodes CDR1 MNHEY and CDR2 SVGEGT. This chain's CDR3 is CASSSQGFPYEQYV. Written as DNA, the CDR3 is TGTGCCAGCAGCTCACAGGGGTTTCCCTACGAGCAGTACGTC.

The chain employs TRBV28 and TRBJ1-2; no clear D. V shed 4 bases and J shed 3 bases, with 6 bases lying between them. Germline V gives CDR1 MDHEN, CDR2 SYDVKM. The CDR3 contains 12 residues. CDR3 in amino acids: CASSYNYYGYTF. In DNA form, the CDR3 reads TGTGCCAGCAGTTACAACTACTATGGCTACACCTTC.

There are a few counts of this clonotype. The V and J genes are TRBV20-1 and TRBJ1-3; unclear D gene. Germline V gene lookup returns CDR1 DFQATT and CDR2 SNEGSKA (reference sequence). The length of the CDR3 is 13 residues. Trimming shortened V by 5 bases and J by 2 bases, and 10 bases separated the two germline ends. The CDR3 is CSAGRLAGNTIYF. In nucleotides, the CDR3 is TGCAGTGCTGGTCGACTCGCTGGAAACACCATATATTTT.

V and J are TRBV29-1 and TRBJ2-5; 7 bases align to TRBD1. V lost 2 bases to trimming and J lost 6 bases; unmatched junction nucleotides: 3. This CDR3 comprises 12 residues. Looked up from germline, CDR1 is SQVTM and CDR2 is ANQGSEA. The DNA for the CDR3 is TGCAGCGTTGAAACAGGGGAGAAGACCCAGTACTTC. It is translated as CSVETGEKTQYF.

The rearrangement uses TRBV5-8 and TRBJ2-7, with D hard to call. V was shortened by 2 bases and J by 6 bases, with 21 bases between the two germline ends. The length of the CDR3 is 16 residues. Germline V gene data show CDR1 as SGHTS and CDR2 as YDEGEE. Here the CDR3 DNA reads TGTGCCAGCAGCTTAGGTGCAGTTCTGCCGCCCCTCGAGCAGTACGTC. As protein: CASSLGAVLPPLEQYV.

V usage is TRBV12-3 or TRBV12-4 and J usage is TRBJ1-5; D unclear. The CDR3 extends over 14 amino acids. V was pared by 5 bases and J by 4 bases, with 12 bases between. Written as DNA, the CDR3 is TGTGCCAGCAGTCCCGGGGATGGGAATCAGCCCCAGCATTTT. As protein: CASSPGDGNQPQHF.

This clonotype was detected a few times. This rearrangement joins TRBV10-2 to TRBJ2-3; D ambiguous. Looked up from germline, CDR1 is WSHSY and CDR2 is SAAADI. CDR3 size: 14 residues. With 2 bases removed from V and 4 bases from J, the gap between germline ends came to 10 bases. This chain's CDR3 is CASSERANADTQYF. CDR3 nucleotides: TGCGCCAGCAGTGAGCGGGCTAATGCAGATACGCAGTATTTT.

The chain carries TRBV27 and TRBJ2-7; perhaps TRBD1 as D (5 bases). Germline CDR1 is MNHEY and CDR2 is SMNVEV (reference sequence). The CDR3 is made up of 14 amino acids. V was trimmed by 7 bases and J by 2 bases, leaving 15 bases between them. This chain's CDR3 is CASMKLDTTYEQYV. As DNA, the CDR3 is TGTGCCAGCATGAAATTGGACACCACCTACGAGCAGTACGTC.

The V call is TRBV20-1, the J call TRBJ1-4; 10 positions agree with TRBD1. The CDR3 loop spans 17 amino acids. CDR1 DFQATT and CDR2 SNEGSKA come from the germline V gene (reference sequence). Trimming at V came to 0 bases and at J to 5 bases, leaving 9 bases not matched to a gene. The CDR3 protein is CSARDPLRDRGNEKLFF. In nucleotides, the CDR3 is TGCAGTGCTAGAGATCCCCTTAGGGACAGGGGAAATGAAAAACTGTTTTTT.

The chain combines TRBV5-1 with TRBJ2-5, with TRBD2 matching 8 bases. This CDR3 region has 17 residues. The ends lost 3 bases at V and 3 bases at J; junction bases unmatched: 13. CDR1 and CDR2 from the germline V gene are SGHRS and YFSETQ. The CDR3 region is CASSWGRIAGPEETQYF. CDR3 nucleotides: TGCGCCAGCAGCTGGGGGAGGATAGCGGGACCCGAAGAGACCCAGTACTTC.

The genes are TRBV5-1 and TRBJ1-2; 8 nucleotides align to TRBD1. The V gene end was trimmed by 3 bases and the J gene end by 6 bases; junction bases not matched to a gene: 10. The CDR3 has 15 residues. Germline-derived CDR1 and CDR2 are SGHRS and YFSETQ. The CDR3 region is CASSWTDDRGNGYTF. The CDR3 DNA is TGCGCCAGCAGCTGGACCGACGACAGGGGAAATGGCTACACCTTC.

In DNA, the CDR3 is TGTGCCAGCAGTTTAGGGCAGGTTAACAATGAGCAGTTCTTC. This sequence encodes CASSLGQVNNEQFF. V is TRBV27 and J is TRBJ2-1; no firm D call. The germline CDR1 and CDR2 sequences are MNHEY and SMNVEV (reference sequence). V was pared by 2 bases and J by 5 bases, with 10 bases between. The CDR3 consists of 14 residues.

This clonotype was seen a handful of times. The chain combines TRBV7-9 with TRBJ2-4, with D possibly being TRBD2 (6 bases). The CDR3 covers 16 residues. Germline V gives CDR1 SEHNR, CDR2 FQNEAQ (reference sequence). V lost 1 base and J 7 bases, leaving 17 bases between the germline ends. The CDR3: CASSLEGGTQANIQYF. In DNA, the CDR3 is TGTGCCAGCAGCTTAGAAGGAGGGACCCAGGCTAACATTCAGTACTTC.

This chain joins TRBV6-2 or TRBV6-3 and TRBJ2-7; 9 nucleotides align to TRBD1. CDR3 length: 15 amino acids. V lost 5 bases to trimming and J lost 3 bases; unmatched junction nucleotides: 8. Germline V gene sequence: CDR1 MNHEY, CDR2 SVGEGT. CDR3 region: CASSRAGQGVYEQYF. CDR3 sequence (DNA): TGTGCCAGCAGTCGAGCGGGACAGGGCGTCTACGAGCAGTACTTC.

V usage is TRBV7-3 and J usage is TRBJ2-1, with 8 positions matching TRBD2. J lost 7 bases, V lost 1 base, and 9 bases had no gene match. The CDR3 has 16 residues. CDR1 and CDR2 from the germline V gene are SGHTA and FQGTGA. This CDR3 reads CASSLRGGGGRNEQFF. As DNA, the CDR3 is TGTGCCAGCAGCTTAAGGGGGGGCGGGGGGAGGAATGAGCAGTTCTTC.

The chain uses TRBV6-1 and TRBJ1-1; a weak D match, TRBD1 (6 bases). V was pared by 8 bases and J by 3 bases, with 19 bases between. This CDR3 comprises 15 residues. Germline V gene data show CDR1 as MNHNS and CDR2 as SASEGT. The CDR3 DNA reads TGTGCCAGCTCACAGGGCGGGACGGCGCACACTGAAGCTTTCTTT. It translates to CASSQGGTAHTEAFF.

This clonotype was counted a few times. The chain links TRBV12-3 or TRBV12-4 to TRBJ2-5; 8 bases are a match to TRBD2. With V trimmed by 5 bases and J by 9 bases, 17 bases remained unmatched. This CDR3 is 16 amino acids long. The CDR3 loop reads CASSPRAVAGTSAQYF. The CDR3 nucleotides read TGTGCCAGCAGTCCCCGGGCGGTAGCGGGAACATCGGCCCAGTACTTC.

This clonotype was counted a few times. The J gene is TRBJ1-5, the V gene TRBV30; D is possibly TRBD1 (6 bases). The V gene's germline CDR1 is GTSNPN and CDR2 SVGIG (reference sequence). Trimming shortened V by 0 bases and J by 6 bases, and 18 bases separated the two germline ends. This CDR3 is 16 amino acids long. DNA of the CDR3: TGTGCCTGGAGTGTACTGAGTCGGGGGGCGATTCAGCCCCAGCATTTT. It encodes CAWSVLSRGAIQPQHF.

About this clonotype: No conserved phenylalanine or tryptophan ends this CDR3, so it is likely a read error. J is TRBJ2-7 and V is TRBV20-1; perhaps TRBD2 as D (5 bases). Germline V gene data show CDR1 as DFQATT and CDR2 as SNEGSKA (reference sequence). V gave up 1 base and J gave up 4 bases, with 11 bases separating them. The CDR3 is 13 residues long. The CDR3 DNA follows: TGCAGTGCTAGAGGACGGGCGGGTTACGAGCAGTACTCC. It codes for CSARGRAGYEQYS.

V is TRBV4-3 and J is TRBJ2-2; no reliable D call. Trimming took off 0 bases at V and 9 bases at J, with 14 bases between the two ends. Germline V gives CDR1 LGHNA, CDR2 YSLEER. CDR3 length: 15 residues. The CDR3: CASSQEPITPRELFF. As DNA, the CDR3 is TGCGCCAGCAGCCAAGAACCTATTACTCCCAGGGAGCTGTTTTTT.

V and J are TRBV6-1 and TRBJ1-2, with a possible D match to TRBD1 (6 bases). This CDR3 contains 14 residues. Trimming shortened V by 6 bases and J by 3 bases, and 14 bases separated the two germline ends. Germline V CDR1 and CDR2: MNHNS, SASEGT. This chain's CDR3 is CASRGNRADYGYTF. The CDR3 region has the DNA TGTGCCAGCAGAGGAAACAGGGCTGACTATGGCTACACCTTC.

This clonotype was recorded a few times. The CDR3 sequence is CASSLVPGQARNEQFF. The CDR3 nucleotides read TGTGCCAGCAGCTTAGTGCCGGGACAGGCCAGAAATGAGCAGTTCTTC. This chain links TRBV7-2 with TRBJ2-1, with 8 bases lining up with TRBD1. Losses at the gene ends were 1 base for V and 7 bases for J; bases not matched to a gene: 9. Per germline, CDR1 SGHTA and CDR2 FQGNSA. The CDR3 totals 16 residues. Full variable domain (rest looked up from reference TRBV7-2 and TRBJ2-1): GAGVSQSPSNKVTEKGKDVELRCDPISGHTALYWYRQSLGQGLEFLIYFQGNSAPDKSGLPSDRFSAERTGGSVSTLTIQRTQQEDSAVYLCASSLVPGQARNEQFFGPGTRLTVL.

This chain connects TRBV29-1 to TRBJ1-1; a weak D match, TRBD1 (6 bases). This CDR3 contains 13 residues. Germline-derived CDR1 and CDR2 are SQVTM and ANQGSEA. V was pared by 6 bases and J by 1 base, with 12 bases between. CDR3 amino acids: CSVAQGENTEAFF. The CDR3, as DNA: TGCAGCGTCGCACAGGGAGAGAACACTGAAGCTTTCTTT.